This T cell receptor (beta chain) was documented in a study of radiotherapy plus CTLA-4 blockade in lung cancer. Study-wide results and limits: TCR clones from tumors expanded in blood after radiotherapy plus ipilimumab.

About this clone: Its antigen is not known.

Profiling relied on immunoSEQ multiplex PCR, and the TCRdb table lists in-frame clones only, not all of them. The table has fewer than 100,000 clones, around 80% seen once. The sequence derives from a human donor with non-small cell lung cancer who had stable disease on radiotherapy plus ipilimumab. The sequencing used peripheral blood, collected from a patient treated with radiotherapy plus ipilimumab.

CDR3 loop: CASSYSTGTGNTIYF. For the CDR3, the DNA is TGTGCCAGCAGTTACTCGACAGGGACCGGAAACACCATATATTTT. The chain joins TRBV6-5 to TRBJ1-3, with 7 bases aligning to TRBD1. The CDR3 extends over 15 amino acids. Germline V gene sequence: CDR1 MNHEY, CDR2 SVGAGI. The J segment lost 4 bases and the V segment lost 0 bases, leaving 3 bases of the junction unmatched.